A selection of T cell receptor beta chains follows, all from one sample in a study of blood T cell repertoires in COVID-19. Generated by immunoSEQ multiplex PCR, the TCRdb table keeps only in-frame clones and is missing some. The sample holds about 30,000 clones, 85% seen once. Input material: peripheral blood. The receptor set was obtained from a man older than 75 with active COVID-19. The CDR3 runs from the conserved cysteine through the conserved F or W. A D gene is named only where the DNA matches it firmly. Clone size is not always given. Where it is, it says once, few, many or a class for expanded clones.

>.|TRBD1|TRBV3-1/TRBV3-2|TRBJ2-3|14
TGTGCCAGCAGCCTCGGGACAGTCACAGATACGCAGTATTTT
CASSLGTVTDTQYF
>.|TRBD1|TRBV5-1|TRBJ1-1|15
TGCGCCAGCAGCTTGGGCGGACAGGGGAACACTGAAGCTTTCTTT
CASSLGGQGNTEAFF
>.|.|TRBV19|TRBJ1-1|12
TGTGCCAGTAGTCCACTGGACACTGAAGCTTTCTTT
CASSPLDTEAFF
>.|TRBD1|TRBV7-9|TRBJ1-2|13
TGTGCCAGCAGCCAGACAGGGGGGTATGGCTACACCTTC
CASSQTGGYGYTF
>.|.|TRBV7-2|TRBJ1-2|16
TGTGCCAGCAGCTTAAGAGGCGGCAGGGTTAACTATGGCTACACCTTC
CASSLRGGRVNYGYTF
>.|.|TRBV19|TRBJ1-1|13
TGTGCCAGTAGTATAGACCGGGGCACTGAAGCTTTCTTT
CASSIDRGTEAFF
>.|.|TRBV5-4|TRBJ2-1|14
TGTGCCAGCAGCTTGGATACAGGTTCCGATGAGCAGTTCTTC
CASSLDTGSDEQFF
>.|.|TRBV6-5|TRBJ1-5|14
TGTGCCAGCAGGCCGGAGTTTAGCAATCAGCCCCAGCATTTT
CASRPEFSNQPQHF
>once|.|TRBV20-1|TRBJ2-7|11
TGCAGTGCTCTGGACACTTACGAGCAGTACTTC
CSALDTYEQYF
>.|TRBD2|TRBV4-3|TRBJ2-1|14
TGCGCCAGCAGCCAAGGACTAGCGGGGGACGGGGGACTCTTC
CASSQGLAGDGGLF
>.|TRBD2|TRBV9|TRBJ2-1|16
TGTGCCAGCAGCGTAGTCGTAGCGGGGGCCTACAATGAGCAGTTCTTC
CASSVVVAGAYNEQFF
>.|.|TRBV30|TRBJ1-2|13
TGTGCCTGGATAACGGGGGGGCTGGTTGGCTACACCTTC
CAWITGGLVGYTF
>.|TRBD1|TRBV11-2|TRBJ1-1|16
TGTGCCAGCAGCTCCCCCCGCTTCAGGGGGGTAGGTGAAGCTTTCTTT
CASSSPRFRGVGEAFF
>.|.|TRBV6-2/TRBV6-3|TRBJ1-2|14
TGTGCCAGCAGTTACTCGGGCAGCCCACGGGGCTACACCTTC
CASSYSGSPRGYTF
>.|.|TRBV2|TRBJ2-3|14
TGTGCCAGCAGCGTCGGACTCACCCCTGATACGCAGTATTTT
CASSVGLTPDTQYF
>.|.|TRBV3-1/TRBV3-2|TRBJ1-1|20
TGTGCCAGCAGCCAAGAAGAGAATTTAGTGGCGTCAGGGGCGAACACTGAAGCTTTCTTT
CASSQEENLVASGANTEAFF
>.|.|TRBV18|TRBJ2-3|14
TGTGCCAGCTCACCATTCGGGGTCACAGATACGCAGTATTTT
CASSPFGVTDTQYF
>.|TRBD2|TRBV6-1|TRBJ2-7|15
TGTGCCAGCAGTGAATTAGCGGGGGGCCATTACGAGCAGTACTTC
CASSELAGGHYEQYF
>.|.|TRBV21-1|TRBJ1-2|16
TGTGCCAGCAGCAAAAGATACAGGGTTGGGGGCTATGGCTACACCTTC
CASSKRYRVGGYGYTF
>.|.|TRBV7-2|TRBJ2-1|12
TGTGCCATCTCTCCAATCGAGGATGAGCAGTTCTTC
CAISPIEDEQFF
>.|TRBD1|TRBV5-5|TRBJ1-2|14
TGTGCCAGCAGCAACCCGGACAGGAACTATGGCTACACCTTC
CASSNPDRNYGYTF
>once|TRBD2|TRBV5-4|TRBJ2-3|15
TGTGCCACCCATAGCGGGGGGGCTGGGCCAGATACGCAGTATTTT
CATHSGGAGPDTQYF
>.|.|TRBV6-2/TRBV6-3|TRBJ2-1|14
TGTGCCAGCAGTTACTTGCGGTCCTACAATGAGCAGTTCTTC
CASSYLRSYNEQFF
>few|.|TRBV6-2/TRBV6-3|TRBJ2-3|12
TGTGCCAGCAGTTACTCTCAGGATACGCAGTATTTT
CASSYSQDTQYF
>.|.|TRBV10-2|TRBJ1-2|14
TGCGCCAGCAGTGAGGTCAGGGGCGGATATGGCTACACCTTC
CASSEVRGGYGYTF
>few|TRBD1|TRBV5-1|TRBJ1-4|16
TGCGCCAGCAGCCCCTCCGGACAGGGCGGCAATGAAAAACTGTTTTTT
CASSPSGQGGNEKLFF
>.|.|TRBV30|TRBJ2-5|13
TGTGCCTGGGAAAATATGGCGGGAGAGACCCAGTACTTC
CAWENMAGETQYF
>.|TRBD1|TRBV18|TRBJ1-5|15
TGTGCCAGCTCACGGCGACAGGGGCAGGATCAGCCCCAGCATTTT
CASSRRQGQDQPQHF
>.|.|TRBV4-2|TRBJ1-2|15
TGTGCCAGCAGCCAAGTAAATGGGGGGGACTATGGCTACACCTTC
CASSQVNGGDYGYTF
>.|TRBD1|TRBV2|TRBJ1-1|17
TGTGCCAGCAGTGAGGAAGCAGGGGGGCCGGTGAACACTGAAGCTTTCTTT
CASSEEAGGPVNTEAFF
>.|.|TRBV3-1/TRBV3-2|TRBJ2-2|17
TGTGCCAGCAGCCAAGATCGTCAGCGAAATTACACCGGGGAGCTGTTTTTT
CASSQDRQRNYTGELFF
>.|.|TRBV11-2|TRBJ2-1|13
TGTGCCAGCAGCTTAAGCCTAGGCAATGAGCAGTTCTTC
CASSLSLGNEQFF
>.|TRBD1|TRBV28|TRBJ1-5|16
TGTGCCAGCAGCAGGACAGGGGAGGGTGGCAATCAGCCCCAGCATTTT
CASSRTGEGGNQPQHF
>.|.|TRBV19|TRBJ1-5|16
TGTGCCAGTAGTATAGCCAACAGCGGACGCAATCAGCCCCAGCATTTT
CASSIANSGRNQPQHF
>.|TRBD1|TRBV3-1/TRBV3-2|TRBJ2-5|14
TGTGCCAGCAGCCAACAGGGGGCGATGGAGACCCAGTACTTC
CASSQQGAMETQYF
>.|TRBD2|TRBV9|TRBJ2-1|15
TGTGCCAGCAGCCGTACTAGCGGAAACTACAATGAGCAGTTCTTC
CASSRTSGNYNEQFF
>.|.|TRBV19|TRBJ2-3|12
TGTGCCAGTAGTATAACGGGAGATACGCAGTATTTT
CASSITGDTQYF
>.|TRBD1|TRBV11-2|TRBJ1-2|14
TGTGCCAGCAGCTTTGGGACAGGGGGGACGGGCTACACCTTC
CASSFGTGGTGYTF
>.|.|TRBV24-1|TRBJ1-1|13
TGTGCCACCAGTCAACCCCCGGACACTGAAGCTTTCTTT
CATSQPPDTEAFF
>.|TRBD2|TRBV19|TRBJ2-1|15
TGTGCCAGTAGTATGGGGGGGGGTTCCTACAATGAGCAGTTCTTC
CASSMGGGSYNEQFF